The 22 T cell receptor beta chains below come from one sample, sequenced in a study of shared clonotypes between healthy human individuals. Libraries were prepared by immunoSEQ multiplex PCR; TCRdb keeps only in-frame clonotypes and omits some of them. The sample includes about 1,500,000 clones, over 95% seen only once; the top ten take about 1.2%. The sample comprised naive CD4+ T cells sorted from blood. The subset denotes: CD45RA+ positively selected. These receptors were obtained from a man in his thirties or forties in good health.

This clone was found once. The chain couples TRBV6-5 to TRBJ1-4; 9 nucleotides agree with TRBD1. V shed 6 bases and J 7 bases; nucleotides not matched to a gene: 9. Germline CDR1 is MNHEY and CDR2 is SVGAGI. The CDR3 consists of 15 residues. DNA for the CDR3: TGTGCCAGCAGCCCCACCCCGGGACAGGGTGAAAAACTGTTTTTT. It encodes CASSPTPGQGEKLFF.

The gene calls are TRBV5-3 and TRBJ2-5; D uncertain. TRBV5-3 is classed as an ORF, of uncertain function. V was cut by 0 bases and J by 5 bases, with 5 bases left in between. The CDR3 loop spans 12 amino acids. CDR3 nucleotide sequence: TGTGCCAGAAGCTTGGCCCGGGAGACCCAGTACTTC. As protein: CARSLARETQYF.

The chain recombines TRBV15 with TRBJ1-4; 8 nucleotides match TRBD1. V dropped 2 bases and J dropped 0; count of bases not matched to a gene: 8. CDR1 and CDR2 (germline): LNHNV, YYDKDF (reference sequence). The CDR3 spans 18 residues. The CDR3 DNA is TGTGCCACCAGCAGAAAGACAGGGGACTTTGCAACTAATGAAAAACTGTTTTTT. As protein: CATSRKTGDFATNEKLFF.

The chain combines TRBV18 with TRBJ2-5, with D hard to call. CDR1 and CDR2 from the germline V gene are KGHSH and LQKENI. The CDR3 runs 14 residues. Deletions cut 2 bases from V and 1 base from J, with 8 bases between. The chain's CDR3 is CASSPEVRQETQYF. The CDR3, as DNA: TGTGCCAGCTCACCAGAAGTCCGCCAAGAGACCCAGTACTTC. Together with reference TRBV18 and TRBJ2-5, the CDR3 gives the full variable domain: NAGVMQNPRHLVRRRGQEARLRCSPMKGHSHVYWYRQLPEEGLKFMVYLQKENIIDESGMPKERFSAEFPKEGPSILRIQQVVRGDSAAYFCASSPEVRQETQYFGPGTRLLVL.

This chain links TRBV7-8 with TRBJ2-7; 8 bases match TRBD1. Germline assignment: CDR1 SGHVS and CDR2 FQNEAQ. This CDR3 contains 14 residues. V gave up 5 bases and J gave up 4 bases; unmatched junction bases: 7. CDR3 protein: CASSAGQVNYEQYF. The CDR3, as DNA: TGTGCCAGCAGCGCGGGACAGGTTAATTACGAGCAGTACTTC.

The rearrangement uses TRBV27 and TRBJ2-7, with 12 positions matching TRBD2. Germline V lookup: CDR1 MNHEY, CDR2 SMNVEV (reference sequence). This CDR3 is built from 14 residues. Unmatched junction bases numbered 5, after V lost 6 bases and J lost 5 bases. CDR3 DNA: TGTGCCAGCAGCCGACTAGCGGGAGTTAACGAGCAGTACTTC. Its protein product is CASSRLAGVNEQYF.

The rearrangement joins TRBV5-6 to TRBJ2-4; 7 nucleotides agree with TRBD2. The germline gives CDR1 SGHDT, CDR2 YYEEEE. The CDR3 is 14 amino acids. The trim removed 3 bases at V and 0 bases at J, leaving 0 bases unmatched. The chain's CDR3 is CASSWGGAKNIQYF. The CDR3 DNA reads TGTGCCAGCAGCTGGGGGGGAGCCAAAAACATTCAGTACTTC.

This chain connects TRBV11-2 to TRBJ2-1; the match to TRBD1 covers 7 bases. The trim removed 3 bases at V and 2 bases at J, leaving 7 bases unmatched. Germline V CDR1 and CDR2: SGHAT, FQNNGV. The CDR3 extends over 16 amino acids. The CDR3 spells CASSFLGQVPYNEQFF. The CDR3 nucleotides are TGTGCCAGCAGCTTCCTTGGACAGGTTCCCTACAATGAGCAGTTCTTC. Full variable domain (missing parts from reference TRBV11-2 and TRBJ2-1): EAGVAQSPRYKIIEKRQSVAFWCNPISGHATLYWYQQILGQGPKLLIQFQNNGVVDDSQLPKDRFSAERLKGVDSTLKIQPAKLEDSAVYLCASSFLGQVPYNEQFFGPGTRLTVL.

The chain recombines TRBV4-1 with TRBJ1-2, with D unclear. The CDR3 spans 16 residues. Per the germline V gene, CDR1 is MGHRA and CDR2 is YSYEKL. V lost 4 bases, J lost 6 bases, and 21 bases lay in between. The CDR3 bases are TGCGCCAGCAGCCGAACAATCTCCCAGGACCCCAATGGCTACACCTTC. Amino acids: CASSRTISQDPNGYTF.

The CDR3 nucleotides are TGTGCCAGCAGTCTTCGACTAGCGGGAGTAGGGTCCGGGCAGTACTTC. It is translated as CASSLRLAGVGSGQYF. V gene TRBV2 combines with J gene TRBJ2-7; 12 nucleotides line up with TRBD2. The CDR3 has 16 amino acids. With V trimmed by 5 bases and J by 9 bases, 14 bases remained unmatched. Germline values: CDR1 SNHLY, CDR2 FYNNEI.

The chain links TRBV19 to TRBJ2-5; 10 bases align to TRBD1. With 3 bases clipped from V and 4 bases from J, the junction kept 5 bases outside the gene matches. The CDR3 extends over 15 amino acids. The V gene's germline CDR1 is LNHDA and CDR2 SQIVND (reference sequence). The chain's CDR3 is CASSILTGGRETQYF. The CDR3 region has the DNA TGTGCCAGTAGTATCCTGACAGGGGGCAGAGAGACCCAGTACTTC.

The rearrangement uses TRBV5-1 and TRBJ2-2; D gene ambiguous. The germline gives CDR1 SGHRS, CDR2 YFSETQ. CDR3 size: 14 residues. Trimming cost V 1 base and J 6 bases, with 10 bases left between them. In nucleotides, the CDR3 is TGCGCCAGCAGCTTGTCCCCAGCGTCCGGGGAGCTGTTTTTT. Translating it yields CASSLSPASGELFF. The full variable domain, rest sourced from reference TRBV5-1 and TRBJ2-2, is KAGVTQTPRYLIKTRGQQVTLSCSPISGHRSVSWYQQTPGQGLQFLFEYFSETQRNKGNFPGRFSGRQFSNSRSEMNVSTLELGDSALYLCASSLSPASGELFFGEGSRLTVL.

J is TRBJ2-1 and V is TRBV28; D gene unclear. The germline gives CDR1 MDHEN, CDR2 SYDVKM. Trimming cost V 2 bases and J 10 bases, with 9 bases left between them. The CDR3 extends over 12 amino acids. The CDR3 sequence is CASSLGVWEQFF. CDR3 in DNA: TGTGCCAGCAGTTTAGGGGTCTGGGAGCAGTTCTTC.

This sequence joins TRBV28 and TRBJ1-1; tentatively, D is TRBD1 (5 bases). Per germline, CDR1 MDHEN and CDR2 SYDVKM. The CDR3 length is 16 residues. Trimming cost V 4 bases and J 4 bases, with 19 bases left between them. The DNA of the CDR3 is TGTGCCAGCAGTTCGCCTCGGAGGGGTAGTACCACTGAAGCTTTCTTT. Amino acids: CASSSPRRGSTTEAFF. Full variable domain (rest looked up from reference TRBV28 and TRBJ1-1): DVKVTQSSRYLVKRTGEKVFLECVQDMDHENMFWYRQDPGLGLRLIYFSYDVKMKEKGDIPEGYSVSREKKERFSLILESASTNQTSMYLCASSSPRRGSTTEAFFGQGTRLTVV.

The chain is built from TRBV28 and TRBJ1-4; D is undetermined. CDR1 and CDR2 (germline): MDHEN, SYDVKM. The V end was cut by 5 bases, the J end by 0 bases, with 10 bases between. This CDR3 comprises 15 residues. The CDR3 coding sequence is TGTGCCAGCAGTCACCACAGAGCAACTAATGAAAAACTGTTTTTT. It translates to CASSHHRATNEKLFF. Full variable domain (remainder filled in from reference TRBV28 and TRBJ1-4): DVKVTQSSRYLVKRTGEKVFLECVQDMDHENMFWYRQDPGLGLRLIYFSYDVKMKEKGDIPEGYSVSREKKERFSLILESASTNQTSMYLCASSHHRATNEKLFFGSGTQLSVL.

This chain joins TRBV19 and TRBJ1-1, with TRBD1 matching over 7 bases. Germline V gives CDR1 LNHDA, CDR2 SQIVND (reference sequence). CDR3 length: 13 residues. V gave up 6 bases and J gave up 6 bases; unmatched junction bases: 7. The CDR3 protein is CASRKNRGAEAFF. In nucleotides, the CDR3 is TGTGCCAGTAGAAAAAACAGGGGTGCTGAAGCTTTCTTT. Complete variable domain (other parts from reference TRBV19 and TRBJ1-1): DGGITQSPKYLFRKEGQNVTLSCEQNLNHDAMYWYRQDPGQGLRLIYYSQIVNDFQKGDIAEGYSVSREKKESFPLTVTSAQKNPTAFYLCASRKNRGAEAFFGQGTRLTVV.

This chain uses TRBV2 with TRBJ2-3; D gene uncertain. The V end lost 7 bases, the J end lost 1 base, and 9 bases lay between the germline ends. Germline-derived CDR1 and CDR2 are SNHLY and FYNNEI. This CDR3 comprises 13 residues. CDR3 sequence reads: CASIRDRTDTQYF. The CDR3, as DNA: TGTGCCAGCATAAGGGATCGCACAGATACGCAGTATTTT.

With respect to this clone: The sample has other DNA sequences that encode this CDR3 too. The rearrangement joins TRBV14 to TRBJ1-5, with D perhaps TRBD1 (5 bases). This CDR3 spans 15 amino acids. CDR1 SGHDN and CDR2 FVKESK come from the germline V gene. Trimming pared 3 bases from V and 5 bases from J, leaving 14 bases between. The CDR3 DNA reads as TGTGCCAGCAGCCAGGGCGGGGGTTTCGATCAGCCCCAGCATTTT. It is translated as CASSQGGGFDQPQHF.

CDR3 sequence reads: CASSFTRGPDYGYTF. The CDR3 DNA is TGTGCCAGCAGTTTTACGAGGGGGCCAGACTATGGCTACACCTTC. The chain combines TRBV4-2 with TRBJ1-2; 7 bases map to TRBD1. Germline CDR1 is LGHNA and CDR2 is YNFKEQ. The CDR3 totals 15 residues. V shed 6 bases and J 3 bases; nucleotides not matched to a gene: 10.

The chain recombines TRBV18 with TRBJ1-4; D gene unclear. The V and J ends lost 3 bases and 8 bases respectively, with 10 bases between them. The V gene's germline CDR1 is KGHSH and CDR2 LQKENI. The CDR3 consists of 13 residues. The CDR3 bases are TGTGCCAGCTCACCCCGGGCCGCCGAAAAACTGTTTTTT. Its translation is CASSPRAAEKLFF.

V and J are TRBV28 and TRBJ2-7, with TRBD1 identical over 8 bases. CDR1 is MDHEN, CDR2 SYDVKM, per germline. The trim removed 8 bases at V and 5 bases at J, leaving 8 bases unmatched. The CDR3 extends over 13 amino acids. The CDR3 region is CASLGQGGNEQYF. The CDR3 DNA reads TGTGCCAGCCTTGGACAGGGCGGGAACGAGCAGTACTTC.

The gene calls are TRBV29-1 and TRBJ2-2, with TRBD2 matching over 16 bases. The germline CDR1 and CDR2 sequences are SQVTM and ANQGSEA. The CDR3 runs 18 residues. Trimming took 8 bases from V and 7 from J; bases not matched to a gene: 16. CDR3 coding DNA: TGCAGCATAAGAACCCAGGGACTAGCGGGAGGGCTTCACGGGGAGCTGTTTTTT. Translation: CSIRTQGLAGGLHGELFF.